This T cell receptor (beta chain) was profiled in a study of CD8 T cells in Susac syndrome. This clonotype was counted a single time. With random hexamers, reverse transcription was performed on about 0.5 to 1 ug of RNA. MiXCR, run by TCRdb on the immunoSEQ multiplex PCR reads, gives a single entry per CDR3 protein. The sample contains around 180,000 distinct CDR3 sequences, nearly 97% of which appear only once. This CDR3 comprises 17 residues. V gave up 1 base and J gave up 5 bases; unmatched junction bases: 7. CDR1 is LGHNA, CDR2 YSLEER, per germline. The multiple sclerosis control cohort comprised treatment-naive individuals presenting with stable or active relapsing-remitting disease.

The source is a human donor with multiple sclerosis. The sample taken for sequencing was CD4+ T cells from PBMCs. This chain joins TRBV4-3 and TRBJ2-1; 11 nucleotides align to TRBD1. CDR3 coding DNA: TGCGCCAGCAGCCAAGGCCCGGGACAGGGGGTTCACAATGAGCAGTTCTTC. It translates to CASSQGPGQGVHNEQFF.